Listed here are 31 T cell receptor beta chains from one sample, sequenced in a study of cytomegalovirus exposure and HLA in healthy donors. The study ran its PCR with 60 Vbeta and 13 Jbeta primers. Data came from immunoSEQ multiplex PCR; TCRdb stores just in-frame clones and leaves some out. The listing records tens of thousands of clones. Sample: PBMCs. The receptors derive from a man aged 50 to 60 in good health and CMV-seropositive.

The rearrangement uses TRBV5-1 and TRBJ1-1; D may be TRBD1 (6 bases). Germline CDR1 and CDR2: SGHRS and YFSETQ. CDR3 length: 15 residues. Between the trimmed V and J ends, which lost 0 bases and 4 bases, there was a span of 13 bases. CDR3 nucleotides: TGCGCCAGCAGCTTGGTGGCAGGGGAAGCCACTGAAGCTTTCTTT. Protein: CASSLVAGEATEAFF.

The chain recombines TRBV11-3 with TRBJ1-1, with unresolved D. CDR3 length: 14 amino acids. V lost 3 bases, J lost 5 bases, and 13 bases lay in between. Per the germline V gene, CDR1 is SGHNT and CDR2 is YENEEA. The CDR3 reads CASSFDTGRTEAFF. DNA for the CDR3: TGTGCCAGCAGCTTCGATACCGGGAGGACTGAAGCTTTCTTT.

The CDR3 coding sequence is TGTGCCAGCAGGTGGGACAGGGGAGGAGACAATGAGCAGTTCTTC. Protein sequence: CASRWDRGGDNEQFF. V and J are TRBV7-9 and TRBJ2-1; 10 bases fit TRBD1. Trimming removed 6 bases from V and 5 bases from J; junction bases left unmatched: 7. CDR1 and CDR2 (germline): SEHNR, FQNEAQ (reference sequence). This CDR3 comprises 15 residues.

The chain recombines TRBV19 with TRBJ2-1; 7 bases agree with TRBD2. V lost 2 bases and J lost 16; bases outside the gene matches: 23. From germline, CDR1 is LNHDA and CDR2 SQIVND (reference sequence). This CDR3 has 17 amino acids. The CDR3 reads CASSISPKREASPPLFF. The DNA for the CDR3 is TGTGCCAGTAGTATATCCCCGAAGCGGGAAGCATCTCCGCCCCTCTTCTTC.

This chain links TRBV5-1 with TRBJ1-2, with TRBD1 matching 7 bases. Germline lookup yields CDR1 SGHRS and CDR2 YFSETQ. V lost 0 bases to trimming and J lost 3 bases; unmatched junction nucleotides: 5. This CDR3 comprises 15 residues. The CDR3 here is CASSLGGQTYYGYTF. The CDR3 DNA follows: TGCGCCAGCAGCTTGGGGGGACAGACTTACTATGGCTACACCTTC. Supplemented by reference TRBV5-1 and TRBJ1-2, the full variable domain reads KAGVTQTPRYLIKTRGQQVTLSCSPISGHRSVSWYQQTPGQGLQFLFEYFSETQRNKGNFPGRFSGRQFSNSRSEMNVSTLELGDSALYLCASSLGGQTYYGYTFGSGTRLTVV.

This chain links TRBV29-1 with TRBJ2-1; TRBD1 might be the D (5 bases). The CDR3 spans 13 residues. CDR1 SQVTM and CDR2 ANQGSEA come from the germline V gene. V was trimmed by 0 bases and J by 15 bases, leaving 18 bases between them. The CDR3 reads CSVEDVGWGWPFF. The CDR3 DNA is TGCAGCGTTGAAGACGTTGGATGGGGCTGGCCGTTCTTC.

The chain uses TRBV4-1 and TRBJ1-5, with D hard to call. From germline, CDR1 is MGHRA and CDR2 YSYEKL. CDR3 length: 15 residues. Between the trimmed V and J ends, which lost 0 bases and 7 bases, there was a span of 13 bases. In DNA, the CDR3 is TGCGCCAGCAGCCAAGAATGGAGAGAACTCCAGCCCCAGCATTTT. This encodes CASSQEWRELQPQHF.

This chain connects TRBV9 to TRBJ2-1, with TRBD2 identical over 8 bases. The CDR3 runs 17 residues. CDR1 and CDR2 from the germline V gene are SGDLS and YYNGEE. V dropped 4 bases and J dropped 5; count of bases not matched to a gene: 14. CDR3 region: CASSPIAGPYKNNEQFF. The CDR3 DNA reads as TGTGCCAGCAGCCCCATAGCGGGACCATACAAGAACAATGAGCAGTTCTTC.

CDR3 sequence: CTSSQGLRVAFWETEAFF. CDR3 nucleotide sequence: TGCACCAGCAGCCAAGGCCTTCGGGTGGCCTTTTGGGAGACTGAAGCTTTCTTT. The chain carries TRBV1 and TRBJ1-1. TRBV1 counts as a pseudogene. CDR3 length: 18 amino acids.

The rearrangement links TRBV7-8 to TRBJ2-1; the match to TRBD1 covers 9 bases. The CDR3 is made up of 18 amino acids. The ends lost 1 base at V and 3 bases at J; junction bases unmatched: 10. Looked up from germline, CDR1 is SGHVS and CDR2 is FQNEAQ. The CDR3 sequence is CASSLEGSGTGSYNEQFF. The CDR3, as DNA: TGTGCCAGCAGCTTAGAGGGTTCCGGGACAGGGAGCTACAATGAGCAGTTCTTC.

The rearrangement uses TRBV2 and TRBJ1-1; perhaps TRBD1 as D (6 bases). Trimming removed 10 bases from V and 3 bases from J, with 15 bases in between. The CDR3 has 13 amino acids. The germline CDR1 and CDR2 sequences are SNHLY and FYNNEI. CDR3 DNA sequence: TGTGCCACTTGCGAAGGGGGGGACACTGAAGCTTTCTTT. It yields the protein CATCEGGDTEAFF. Together with reference TRBV2 and TRBJ1-1, the CDR3 gives the full variable domain: EPEVTQTPSHQVTQMGQEVILRCVPISNHLYFYWYRQILGQKVEFLVSFYNNEISEKSEIFDDQFSVERPDGSNFTLKIRSTKLEDSAMYFCATCEGGDTEAFFGQGTRLTVV.

This rearrangement joins TRBV4-3 to TRBJ1-1, with D possibly matching TRBD1 (5 bases). This CDR3 is built from 15 residues. The germline CDR1 and CDR2 sequences are LGHNA and YSLEER. V was shortened by 1 base and J by 1 base, with 10 bases between the two germline ends. The CDR3 bases are TGCGCCAGCAGCCAAGGGTGGGGCCAGAACACTGAAGCTTTCTTT. Translating gives CASSQGWGQNTEAFF.

The J gene is TRBJ1-1, the V gene TRBV5-1; 8 bases align to TRBD1. Germline V CDR1 and CDR2: SGHRS, YFSETQ. CDR3 length: 13 amino acids. Germline trimming cut 4 bases from V and 6 bases from J; bases unmatched to any gene: 5. Written as DNA, the CDR3 is TGCGCCAGCAGCCGTGACAGGGGCGCTGAAGCTTTCTTT. It yields the protein CASSRDRGAEAFF.

The chain employs TRBV11-2 and TRBJ2-5; D perhaps matches TRBD1 (8 bases). The CDR3 is 17 amino acids. Trimming shortened V by 0 bases and J by 4 bases, and 18 bases separated the two germline ends. CDR1 and CDR2 from the germline V gene are SGHAT and FQNNGV. The CDR3 protein is CASSLDPTGGVRETQYF. The CDR3 nucleotides read TGTGCCAGCAGCTTAGACCCCACAGGGGGGGTACGAGAGACCCAGTACTTC.

J is TRBJ2-3 and V is TRBV6-5; no clear D. Deletions cut 2 bases from V and 2 bases from J, with 8 bases between. The CDR3 runs to 14 residues. Germline CDR1 reads MNHEY; CDR2 reads SVGAGI. The CDR3, as DNA: TGTGCCAGCAGTTACGCGCGGAACACAGATACGCAGTATTTT. Translation gives CASSYARNTDTQYF.

Turning to this clone: The identical CDR3 is also encoded by other nucleotide sequences in the sample. The chain combines TRBV15 with TRBJ1-5; 7 nucleotides match TRBD1. The length of the CDR3 is 15 residues. Trimming cost V 0 bases and J 4 bases; bases outside gene matches: 3. Germline V gene sequence: CDR1 LNHNV, CDR2 YYDKDF (reference sequence). The CDR3 bases are TGTGCCACCAGCAGAGATCCAGGGGGGAATCAGCCCCAGCATTTT. Encoded protein: CATSRDPGGNQPQHF. Filled out from reference TRBV15 and TRBJ1-5, the complete variable domain reads DAMVIQNPRYQVTQFGKPVTLSCSQTLNHNVMYWYQQKSSQAPKLLFHYYDKDFNNEADTPDNFQSRRPNTSFCFLDIRSPGLGDTAMYLCATSRDPGGNQPQHFGDGTRLSIL.

V and J are TRBV19 and TRBJ1-1; possibly TRBD1 for D (5 bases). The CDR3 sequence is 15 residues long. Germline lookup yields CDR1 LNHDA and CDR2 SQIVND (reference sequence). Trimming took off 4 bases at V and 0 bases at J, with 12 bases between the two ends. In DNA, the CDR3 is TGTGCCAGTAGTACTCGACAGAACTTGAACACTGAAGCTTTCTTT. Its translation: CASSTRQNLNTEAFF.

The chain uses TRBV11-2 and TRBJ2-7; perhaps TRBD1 as D (6 bases). The V gene lost 5 bases and the J gene lost 4 bases, with 30 bases spanning the gap. The length of the CDR3 is 19 residues. In germline, CDR1 is SGHAT, CDR2 FQNNGV. The CDR3 region is CASSVPKGVRATSEYEQYF. CDR3 nucleotides: TGTGCCAGCAGCGTACCTAAGGGGGTTCGGGCGACCTCGGAGTACGAGCAGTACTTC.

The chain recombines TRBV10-3 with TRBJ2-7; 7 bases agree with TRBD2. With V trimmed by 4 bases and J by 2 bases, 5 bases remained unmatched. This CDR3 has 14 amino acids. Germline assignment: CDR1 ENHRY and CDR2 SYGVKD. CDR3 DNA: TGTGCCATCAGTGGGGGCGGGAGCCCCTACGAGCAGTACTTC. Protein sequence: CAISGGGSPYEQYF.

The chain links TRBV30 to TRBJ2-5; D uncertain. V was shortened by 2 bases and J by 2 bases, with 9 bases between the two germline ends. Germline CDR1 GTSNPN, CDR2 SVGIG (reference sequence). The CDR3 sequence is 13 residues long. The CDR3 here is CAWSLRLQETQYF. Written as DNA, the CDR3 is TGTGCCTGGAGTTTGAGACTGCAAGAGACCCAGTACTTC.

The genes are TRBV4-3 and TRBJ2-7; TRBD2 agrees at 8 bases. The CDR3 is made up of 15 amino acids. Germline CDR1 and CDR2: LGHNA and YSLEER. Germline trimming cut 1 base from V and 2 bases from J; bases unmatched to any gene: 4. DNA for the CDR3: TGCGCCAGCAGCCAAGGGAATAGCGGGACCTACGAGCAGTACTTC. Its protein is CASSQGNSGTYEQYF.

This rearrangement joins TRBV4-3 to TRBJ2-5; D perhaps matches TRBD1 (5 bases). Germline lookup yields CDR1 LGHNA and CDR2 YSLEER. This CDR3 is 14 amino acids long. Trimming took off 1 base at V and 0 bases at J, with 6 bases between the two ends. CDR3 residues: CASSQGQYQETQYF. In DNA, the CDR3 is TGCGCCAGCAGCCAAGGACAGTACCAAGAGACCCAGTACTTC.

The chain recombines TRBV10-1 with TRBJ2-3; 12 nucleotides match TRBD2. Per the germline V gene, CDR1 is WNHNN and CDR2 is SYGVQD (reference sequence). Losses at the gene ends were 6 bases for V and 6 bases for J; bases not matched to a gene: 7. The CDR3 sequence is 15 residues long. The CDR3, as DNA: TGCGCCAGCAGCTCGACTAGCGGGAGATCGGATACGCAGTATTTT. It specifies CASSSTSGRSDTQYF.

This chain connects TRBV2 to TRBJ1-5; possible D gene TRBD1, 6 bases. The CDR3 has 15 amino acids. Germline lookup yields CDR1 SNHLY and CDR2 FYNNEI. V lost 6 bases and J 7 bases, leaving 19 bases between the germline ends. In DNA form, the CDR3 reads TGTGCCAGCAGCGGAGTAGGGGGGGGCGGACAGCCCCAGCATTTT. Its protein is CASSGVGGGGQPQHF. The full variable domain, in which reference TRBV2 and TRBJ1-5 provide the parts outside the CDR3, is EPEVTQTPSHQVTQMGQEVILRCVPISNHLYFYWYRQILGQKVEFLVSFYNNEISEKSEIFDDQFSVERPDGSNFTLKIRSTKLEDSAMYFCASSGVGGGGQPQHFGDGTRLSIL.

V gene TRBV11-3 combines with J gene TRBJ2-2, with D uncertain. V shed 1 base and J shed 3 bases, with 6 bases lying between them. Germline CDR1 SGHNT, CDR2 YENEEA. The CDR3 is 14 residues long. This chain's CDR3 is CASSLASDTGELFF. The CDR3 nucleotides are TGTGCCAGCAGCTTAGCCTCCGACACCGGGGAGCTGTTTTTT.

This chain uses TRBV29-1 with TRBJ2-3; 7 bases fit TRBD1. The V and J ends lost 5 bases and 5 bases, in that order; junction bases with no gene match: 10. Germline values: CDR1 SQVTM, CDR2 ANQGSEA. The CDR3 length is 14 residues. This CDR3 reads CSVLTTGSGDTQYF. DNA for the CDR3: TGCAGCGTTTTAACGACAGGGTCTGGAGATACGCAGTATTTT.

The chain links TRBV7-9 to TRBJ2-5; D not resolved. V was trimmed by 3 bases and J by 2 bases, leaving 7 bases between them. CDR3 size: 13 residues. Germline CDR1 reads SEHNR; CDR2 reads FQNEAQ (reference sequence). The CDR3 loop reads CASSLRAQETQYF. The DNA for the CDR3 is TGTGCCAGCAGCTTGCGAGCGCAAGAGACCCAGTACTTC.

The rearrangement uses TRBV27 and TRBJ1-2; D possibly corresponds to TRBD1 (6 bases). This CDR3 contains 13 residues. Germline V gene data show CDR1 as MNHEY and CDR2 as SMNVEV (reference sequence). Trimming removed 5 bases at V and 4 bases at J, with 11 bases between. CDR3 residues: CASSLGGPYGYTF. The DNA for the CDR3 is TGTGCCAGCAGTCTGGGGGGGCCCTATGGCTACACCTTC.

This sequence joins TRBV11-3 and TRBJ1-1; 7 nucleotides agree with TRBD1. The germline CDR1 and CDR2 sequences are SGHNT and YENEEA. J lost 1 base, V lost 4 bases, and 6 bases had no gene match. This CDR3 comprises 15 residues. CDR3 DNA sequence: TGTGCCAGCAGCTCTCAGGGGGTTAGGAACACTGAAGCTTTCTTT. Protein product: CASSSQGVRNTEAFF.

The rearrangement uses TRBV11-3 and TRBJ2-1; TRBD2 might be the D (6 bases). Germline V gene lookup returns CDR1 SGHNT and CDR2 YENEEA. There are 15 residues in the CDR3. V dropped 3 bases and J dropped 8 bases, with 17 bases sitting between them. CDR3 residues: CASSFSGGVGYEQFF. In nucleotides, the CDR3 is TGTGCCAGCAGCTTTAGCGGAGGGGTGGGTTATGAGCAGTTCTTC.

This rearrangement joins TRBV21-1 to TRBJ1-1; no DNA check was done on the table's D call, TRBD1. TRBV21-1 is noted as a pseudogene. The CDR3 is 16 amino acids. The CDR3 DNA sequence: TGTGCCAGCAGCAAAGATGGCAGGGGGAAATGCGGTGAAGCTTTCTTT. It is translated as CASSKDGRGKCGEAFF.